This T cell receptor (beta chain) comes out of a study of OX40 agonist ivuxolimab in advanced cancers. Trimming cost V 4 bases and J 5 bases, with 15 bases left between them. Germline loops: CDR1 SGHRS, CDR2 YFSETQ. There are 14 residues in the CDR3. Comment on this clone: What it recognizes is unknown.

Here immunoSEQ multiplex PCR was the method, and the copy in TCRdb shows in-frame clones only, minus some. This table has more than 85,000 clones, over 85% appearing once. With baseline, cycle 4 day 1, and cycle 7 day 1 as timepoints, blood was sampled. Overall study findings and caveats: Averaged across samples, CD8+ T cells carried more expanded clones than CD4+ did. Antigen specificity was not determined for the expanded peripheral T cells. Low normalized T-cell clonal expansion also characterized some of the nonresponders.

Sequenced material: CD4+ or CD8+ T cells sorted from blood, taken in a trial of the OX40 agonist ivuxolimab. This sequence joins TRBV5-1 and TRBJ2-5; D is undetermined. This clonotype was obtained from an adult with an advanced solid tumor such as melanoma, head and neck, liver or kidney cancer. The CDR3 nucleotides read TGCGCCAGCAGCCCCGGAGCCCCCGGGGAGACCCAGTACTTC. Its protein is CASSPGAPGETQYF. The full variable domain, completed using reference TRBV5-1 and TRBJ2-5, is KAGVTQTPRYLIKTRGQQVTLSCSPISGHRSVSWYQQTPGQGLQFLFEYFSETQRNKGNFPGRFSGRQFSNSRSEMNVSTLELGDSALYLCASSPGAPGETQYFGPGTRLLVL.